This TCR beta chain was recovered during a study of Tregs in tolerant kidney transplant recipients (dated by TCRdb to between 2018 and 2021). The study in broad terms: The study used TCRbeta sequencing to identify donor-specific regulatory T cells before combined kidney and bone marrow transplantation, then tracked those cells after transplant. TCRbeta repertoire sequencing was used in a few healthy controls to compare several ways of expanding Tregs specific for an allogeneic donor. The full study reports these points: Because the study included only a small number of patients, the results must be confirmed in larger populations and under other immunosuppression protocols. Expanding Tregs with activated donor B cells appeared to identify the most biologically relevant and donor-specific TCRbeta repertoire. Biological reproducibility was not examined directly, but technical replication error appeared to be minimal.

Genomic DNA was extracted from sorted cells with the QIAGEN DNeasy Blood and Tissue Kit for TCRbeta CDR3 sequencing. High-throughput TCRbeta CDR3 sequencing, which included PCR amplification with bias correction and internal controls, was done commercially through immunoSEQ. In the authors' own workflow: Unique productive TCRbeta sequences were defined by CDR3 nucleotide sequence when primers matched and otherwise by CDR3 amino acid sequence together with Vbeta and Jbeta genes. To correct sorting error, sequences shared between sorted populations at a frequency ratio of 2:1 or less were removed; the rest were assigned to the higher population. A sequence counted as donor-reactive if, in CFSE-low cells, the sequence had a frequency of at least 0.01% and was expanded at least 5-fold compared with unstimulated cells. Jensen-Shannon divergence, calculated on the top 100 TCRbeta sequences ranked by frequency, was used to quantify repertoire divergence. For any sample with multiple sequencing runs, sorting error was corrected in each run separately before the runs were pooled. TCRdb carries this immuneACCESS record with in-frame sequences only. Its versions omit some clonotypes, under half of them owing to an unresolved V gene in the studies checked, with the rest unexplained. V and J calls and clone size are given by that table; D and trimming were obtained from the DNA. The table for this sample lists 120,000 or so clones; roughly nine tenths of them were counted only once. The ten largest clonotypes hold over 0.5% of the sample.

Unstimulated Tregs (CD4+CD25+CD127-), CD4+ non-Tregs (CD4+CD25-), CD4 and CD8 cells were FACS-sorted from thawed PBMCs. Healthy control blood was obtained either as purchased buffy coats or from healthy volunteers. Healthy control blood was processed to PBMCs with a Ficoll density gradient and then cryopreserved, whereas patient PBMCs were collected both before and after transplant. Comment on this clone: Its antigen is currently not known. Base qualities are not at hand, and no much larger clone is one base apart.

From the germline V gene (reference sequence), CDR1 is LNHNV and CDR2 is YYDKDF. V is clipped by 5 bases and J by 0 bases, and the sequence between their germline boundaries is 10 bases long. The CDR3 spans 15 residues, from the cysteine through the phenylalanine. Here the CDR3 DNA is all that survives: 45 bases in frame from base 1. The rearranged segments are TRBV15 and TRBJ2-2; the D segment cannot be called with confidence. The receptor was isolated from a human donor in good health. Sequences were obtained from CD4+ T cells from blood. CDR3 protein: CATSLWTANTGELFF. The bases are TGTGCCACCAGCTTGTGGACGGCGAACACCGGGGAGCTGTTTTTT.